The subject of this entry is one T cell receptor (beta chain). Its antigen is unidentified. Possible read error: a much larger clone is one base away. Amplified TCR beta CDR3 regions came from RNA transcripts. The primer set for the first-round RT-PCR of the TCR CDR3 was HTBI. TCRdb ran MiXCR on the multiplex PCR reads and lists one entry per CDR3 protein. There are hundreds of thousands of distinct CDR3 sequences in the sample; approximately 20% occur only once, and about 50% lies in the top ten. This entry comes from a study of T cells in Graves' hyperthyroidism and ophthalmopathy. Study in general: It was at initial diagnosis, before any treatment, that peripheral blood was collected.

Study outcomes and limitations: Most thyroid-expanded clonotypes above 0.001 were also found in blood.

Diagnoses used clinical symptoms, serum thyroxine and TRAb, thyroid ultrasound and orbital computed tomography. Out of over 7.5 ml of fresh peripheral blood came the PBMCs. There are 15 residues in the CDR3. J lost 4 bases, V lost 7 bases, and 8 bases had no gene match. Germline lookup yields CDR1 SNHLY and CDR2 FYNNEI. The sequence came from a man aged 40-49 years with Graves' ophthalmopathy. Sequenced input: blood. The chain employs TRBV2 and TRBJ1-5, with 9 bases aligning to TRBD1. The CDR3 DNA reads TGTGCCAGCACCCGGACAGGGGAGGGGAATCAGCCCCAGCATTTT. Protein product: CASTRTGEGNQPQHF. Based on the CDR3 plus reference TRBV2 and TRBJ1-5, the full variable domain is EPEVTQTPSHQVTQMGQEVILRCVPISNHLYFYWYRQILGQKVEFLVSFYNNEISEKSEIFDDQFSVERPDGSNFTLKIRSTKLEDSAMYFCASTRTGEGNQPQHFGDGTRLSIL.